The 12 T cell receptor beta chains presented below share a single source sample, sequenced in a study of cytotoxic CD8 clonotypes in ibrutinib-treated CLL listed by TCRdb under 2021. Libraries were constructed by the immunoSEQ multiplex PCR assay. The table was pulled from immuneACCESS by TCRdb, which kept in-frame rearrangements only. Such tables lose some clones; where checked, under half of the loss comes from unresolved V genes, and the rest has no known cause. The sample table records a few hundred thousand clones; 80% of these occur just once. The ten largest clones take up 6.7% of the sample. The sample in question was PBMCs, obtained before ibrutinib treatment. The source of these receptors is a human donor with chronic lymphocytic leukemia.

The chain employs TRBV27 and TRBJ1-1; tentative D call: TRBD1 (5 bases). Germline loops: CDR1 MNHEY, CDR2 SMNVEV (reference sequence). The CDR3 length is 14 residues. Trimming took off 2 bases at V and 5 bases at J, with 12 bases between the two ends. The DNA of the CDR3 is TGTGCCAGCAGTTTAAGGCAGGGAGGTACTGAAGCTTTCTTT. It specifies CASSLRQGGTEAFF.

The chain links TRBV7-2 to TRBJ2-1; D is possibly TRBD2 (6 bases). The CDR3 has 14 amino acids. Trimming took 8 bases from V and 7 from J, leaving 18 bases between them. The germline gives CDR1 SGHTA, CDR2 FQGNSA. CDR3: CASPPAGLANEQFF. The CDR3 nucleotides read TGTGCCAGCCCGCCGGCGGGGCTAGCAAATGAGCAGTTCTTC.

The rearrangement joins TRBV7-3 to TRBJ2-1, with a possible D match to TRBD2 (6 bases). Germline V gene sequence: CDR1 SGHTA, CDR2 FQGTGA. This CDR3 is 15 amino acids long. V dropped 1 base and J dropped 4 bases, with 11 bases sitting between them. The CDR3 protein is CASSLILAAYNEQFF. For the CDR3, the DNA is TGTGCCAGCAGCTTAATACTAGCAGCATACAATGAGCAGTTCTTC.

This sequence joins TRBV19 and TRBJ2-7; D unclear. The germline V gene encodes CDR1 LNHDA and CDR2 SQIVND (reference sequence). Trimming left V 5 bases short and J 3 bases short, with 14 bases between. The CDR3 spans 14 residues. This CDR3 reads CASSPQGNLYEQYF. DNA for the CDR3: TGTGCCAGTAGTCCCCAAGGGAACCTCTACGAGCAGTACTTC. The complete variable domain, with remaining parts taken from reference TRBV19 and TRBJ2-7, reads DGGITQSPKYLFRKEGQNVTLSCEQNLNHDAMYWYRQDPGQGLRLIYYSQIVNDFQKGDIAEGYSVSREKKESFPLTVTSAQKNPTAFYLCASSPQGNLYEQYFGPGTRLTVT.

This rearrangement joins TRBV20-1 to TRBJ2-7, with D possibly being TRBD1 or TRBD2 (5 bases each). Between the trimmed V and J ends, which lost 5 bases and 6 bases, there was a span of 8 bases. Germline CDR1 is DFQATT and CDR2 is SNEGSKA (reference sequence). The CDR3 contains 10 residues. CDR3 region: CSAGGFEQYF. For the CDR3, the DNA is TGCAGTGCTGGGGGTTTCGAGCAGTACTTC.

The chain carries TRBV18 and TRBJ1-5, with TRBD1 as a possible D gene (6 bases). The ends were cut back, 2 bases at V and 4 bases at J, with 12 bases in the middle. Germline loops: CDR1 KGHSH, CDR2 LQKENI. The CDR3 extends over 15 amino acids. CDR3: CASSPGAGENQPQHF. The CDR3 region has the DNA TGTGCCAGCTCACCAGGTGCAGGGGAAAATCAGCCCCAGCATTTT.

The V and J genes are TRBV7-9 and TRBJ2-7; TRBD1 is a possible D gene (5 bases). The V end lost 4 bases, the J end lost 2 bases, and 21 bases lay between the germline ends. CDR1 and CDR2 from the germline V gene are SEHNR and FQNEAQ (reference sequence). The CDR3 spans 17 residues. DNA of the CDR3: TGTGCCAGCAGCTCCAGTGGGCTACAGGCTTACACCTACGAGCAGTACTTC. This gives the protein CASSSSGLQAYTYEQYF.

This clone showed up just a few times. The chain recombines TRBV2 with TRBJ2-7; D remains ambiguous. The CDR3 contains 12 residues. Germline CDR1 SNHLY, CDR2 FYNNEI. Trimming left V 6 bases short and J 3 bases short, with 9 bases between. The CDR3 region has the DNA TGTGCCAGCAGCTTAAACCACTACGAGCAGTACTTC. This sequence encodes CASSLNHYEQYF. Looking up the rest from reference TRBV2 and TRBJ2-7 gives the full variable domain: EPEVTQTPSHQVTQMGQEVILRCVPISNHLYFYWYRQILGQKVEFLVSFYNNEISEKSEIFDDQFSVERPDGSNFTLKIRSTKLEDSAMYFCASSLNHYEQYFGPGTRLTVT.

The sample holds a few counts of this clone. The V and J genes are TRBV7-2 and TRBJ2-2; no clear D gene. CDR1 is SGHTA, CDR2 FQGNSA, per germline. Between the trimmed V and J ends, which lost 3 bases and 0 bases, there was a span of 2 bases. This CDR3 comprises 13 residues. CDR3 coding DNA: TGTGCCAGCAGCTTCACGAACACCGGGGAGCTGTTTTTT. Translating it yields CASSFTNTGELFF. Based on the CDR3 plus reference TRBV7-2 and TRBJ2-2, the full variable domain is GAGVSQSPSNKVTEKGKDVELRCDPISGHTALYWYRQSLGQGLEFLIYFQGNSAPDKSGLPSDRFSAERTGGSVSTLTIQRTQQEDSAVYLCASSFTNTGELFFGEGSRLTVL.

The V gene is TRBV12-5, the J gene TRBJ2-1, with D tentatively TRBD1 or TRBD2 (5 bases each). CDR3 length: 14 residues. The V end was cut by 5 bases, the J end by 4 bases, with 12 bases between. CDR1 LGHNT and CDR2 FRNRAP come from the germline V gene. The CDR3 spells CASGPGGGYNEQFF. As DNA, the CDR3 is TGTGCTAGTGGTCCAGGTGGGGGTTACAATGAGCAGTTCTTC.

This clone came up a few times. V and J are TRBV5-4 and TRBJ2-3; no firm D call. Between the trimmed V and J ends, which lost 6 bases and 0 bases, there was a span of 14 bases. CDR1 is SGHNT and CDR2 is YYREEE in the germline V gene (reference sequence). The CDR3 spans 15 residues. This chain's CDR3 is CASNERISSTDTQYF. The CDR3 region has the DNA TGTGCCAGCAACGAAAGGATTTCTAGCACAGATACGCAGTATTTT.

The table lists this clone with a count of one. The gene calls are TRBV18 and TRBJ2-2; TRBD2 matches 8 bases. V was pared by 2 bases and J by 6 bases, with 11 bases of the junction left unmatched. The CDR3 is 17 residues long. Germline V CDR1 and CDR2: KGHSH, LQKENI. This CDR3 is CASSPTGTRTFAGELFF. CDR3 DNA: TGTGCCAGCTCACCAACCGGGACTAGGACGTTCGCCGGGGAGCTGTTTTTT.